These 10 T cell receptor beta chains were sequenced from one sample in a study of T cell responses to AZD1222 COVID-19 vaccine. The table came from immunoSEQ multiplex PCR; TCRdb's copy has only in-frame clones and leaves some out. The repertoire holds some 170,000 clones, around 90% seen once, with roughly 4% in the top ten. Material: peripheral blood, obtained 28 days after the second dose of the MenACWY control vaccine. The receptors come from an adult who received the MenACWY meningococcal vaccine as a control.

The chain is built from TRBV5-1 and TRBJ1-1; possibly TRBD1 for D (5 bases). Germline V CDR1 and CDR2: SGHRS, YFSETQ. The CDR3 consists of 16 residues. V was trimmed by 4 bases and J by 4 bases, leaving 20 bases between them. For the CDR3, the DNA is TGCGCCAGCAGCCGTCCGGAGAGGGGCGAGATCACTGAAGCTTTCTTT. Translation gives CASSRPERGEITEAFF.

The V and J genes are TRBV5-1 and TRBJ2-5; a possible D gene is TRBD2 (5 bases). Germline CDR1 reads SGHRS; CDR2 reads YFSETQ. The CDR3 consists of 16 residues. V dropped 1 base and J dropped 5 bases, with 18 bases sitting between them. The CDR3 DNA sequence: TGCGCCAGCAGCTTGTTGGCGGACTCTCTCGGGGAGACCCAGTACTTC. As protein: CASSLLADSLGETQYF.

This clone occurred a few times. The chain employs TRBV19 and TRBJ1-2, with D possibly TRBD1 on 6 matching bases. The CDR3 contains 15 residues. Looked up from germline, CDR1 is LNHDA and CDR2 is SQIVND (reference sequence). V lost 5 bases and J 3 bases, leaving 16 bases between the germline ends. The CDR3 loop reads CASSGRTAQDYGYTF. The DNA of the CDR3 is TGTGCCAGTAGTGGGCGGACAGCCCAGGACTATGGCTACACCTTC.

CDR3: CATTQPGYQETQYF. The DNA of the CDR3 is TGTGCCACCACTCAACCAGGGTACCAAGAGACCCAGTACTTC. The chain employs TRBV6-5 and TRBJ2-5; D perhaps matches TRBD1 (5 bases). Trimming took off 10 bases at V and 0 bases at J, with 15 bases between the two ends. CDR3 length: 14 amino acids. Germline assignment: CDR1 MNHEY and CDR2 SVGAGI.

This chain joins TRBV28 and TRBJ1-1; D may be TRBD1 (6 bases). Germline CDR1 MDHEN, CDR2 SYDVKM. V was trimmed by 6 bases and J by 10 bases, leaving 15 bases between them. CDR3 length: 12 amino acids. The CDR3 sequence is CASRGRGLGAFF. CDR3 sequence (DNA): TGTGCCAGCAGGGGGCGGGGGCTAGGAGCTTTCTTT.

CDR3 loop: CATQSSNTEAFF. CDR3 nucleotide sequence: TGTGCCACACAATCGAGTAACACTGAAGCTTTCTTT. The chain has TRBV28 and TRBJ1-1; no clear D. V lost 10 bases to trimming and J lost 2 bases, with 11 bases between them. CDR3 length: 12 residues. The germline V gene encodes CDR1 MDHEN and CDR2 SYDVKM.

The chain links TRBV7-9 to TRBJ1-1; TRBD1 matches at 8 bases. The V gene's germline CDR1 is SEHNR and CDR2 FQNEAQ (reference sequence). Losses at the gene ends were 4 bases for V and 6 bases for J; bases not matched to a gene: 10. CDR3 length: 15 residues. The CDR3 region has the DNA TGTGCCAGCAGCTCGCGGACAGGGAGGATATCTGAAGCTTTCTTT. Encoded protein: CASSSRTGRISEAFF.

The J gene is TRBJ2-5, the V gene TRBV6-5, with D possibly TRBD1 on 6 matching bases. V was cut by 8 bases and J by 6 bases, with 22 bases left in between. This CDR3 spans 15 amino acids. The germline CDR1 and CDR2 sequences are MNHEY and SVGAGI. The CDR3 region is CASLPGAGVFKTQYF. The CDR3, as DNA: TGTGCCAGCCTTCCCGGGGCAGGGGTTTTCAAGACCCAGTACTTC.

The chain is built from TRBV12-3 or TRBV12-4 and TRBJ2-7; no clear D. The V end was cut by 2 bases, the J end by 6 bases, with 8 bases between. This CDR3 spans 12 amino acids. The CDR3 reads CASSLWLREQYF. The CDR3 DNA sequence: TGTGCCAGCAGTTTATGGCTCCGCGAGCAGTACTTC.

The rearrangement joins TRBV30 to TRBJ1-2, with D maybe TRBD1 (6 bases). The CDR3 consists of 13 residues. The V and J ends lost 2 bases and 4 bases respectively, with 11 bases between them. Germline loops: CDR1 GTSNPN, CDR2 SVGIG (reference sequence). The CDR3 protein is CAWSLGQTYGYTF. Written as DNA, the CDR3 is TGTGCCTGGAGTTTAGGACAGACCTATGGCTACACCTTC.